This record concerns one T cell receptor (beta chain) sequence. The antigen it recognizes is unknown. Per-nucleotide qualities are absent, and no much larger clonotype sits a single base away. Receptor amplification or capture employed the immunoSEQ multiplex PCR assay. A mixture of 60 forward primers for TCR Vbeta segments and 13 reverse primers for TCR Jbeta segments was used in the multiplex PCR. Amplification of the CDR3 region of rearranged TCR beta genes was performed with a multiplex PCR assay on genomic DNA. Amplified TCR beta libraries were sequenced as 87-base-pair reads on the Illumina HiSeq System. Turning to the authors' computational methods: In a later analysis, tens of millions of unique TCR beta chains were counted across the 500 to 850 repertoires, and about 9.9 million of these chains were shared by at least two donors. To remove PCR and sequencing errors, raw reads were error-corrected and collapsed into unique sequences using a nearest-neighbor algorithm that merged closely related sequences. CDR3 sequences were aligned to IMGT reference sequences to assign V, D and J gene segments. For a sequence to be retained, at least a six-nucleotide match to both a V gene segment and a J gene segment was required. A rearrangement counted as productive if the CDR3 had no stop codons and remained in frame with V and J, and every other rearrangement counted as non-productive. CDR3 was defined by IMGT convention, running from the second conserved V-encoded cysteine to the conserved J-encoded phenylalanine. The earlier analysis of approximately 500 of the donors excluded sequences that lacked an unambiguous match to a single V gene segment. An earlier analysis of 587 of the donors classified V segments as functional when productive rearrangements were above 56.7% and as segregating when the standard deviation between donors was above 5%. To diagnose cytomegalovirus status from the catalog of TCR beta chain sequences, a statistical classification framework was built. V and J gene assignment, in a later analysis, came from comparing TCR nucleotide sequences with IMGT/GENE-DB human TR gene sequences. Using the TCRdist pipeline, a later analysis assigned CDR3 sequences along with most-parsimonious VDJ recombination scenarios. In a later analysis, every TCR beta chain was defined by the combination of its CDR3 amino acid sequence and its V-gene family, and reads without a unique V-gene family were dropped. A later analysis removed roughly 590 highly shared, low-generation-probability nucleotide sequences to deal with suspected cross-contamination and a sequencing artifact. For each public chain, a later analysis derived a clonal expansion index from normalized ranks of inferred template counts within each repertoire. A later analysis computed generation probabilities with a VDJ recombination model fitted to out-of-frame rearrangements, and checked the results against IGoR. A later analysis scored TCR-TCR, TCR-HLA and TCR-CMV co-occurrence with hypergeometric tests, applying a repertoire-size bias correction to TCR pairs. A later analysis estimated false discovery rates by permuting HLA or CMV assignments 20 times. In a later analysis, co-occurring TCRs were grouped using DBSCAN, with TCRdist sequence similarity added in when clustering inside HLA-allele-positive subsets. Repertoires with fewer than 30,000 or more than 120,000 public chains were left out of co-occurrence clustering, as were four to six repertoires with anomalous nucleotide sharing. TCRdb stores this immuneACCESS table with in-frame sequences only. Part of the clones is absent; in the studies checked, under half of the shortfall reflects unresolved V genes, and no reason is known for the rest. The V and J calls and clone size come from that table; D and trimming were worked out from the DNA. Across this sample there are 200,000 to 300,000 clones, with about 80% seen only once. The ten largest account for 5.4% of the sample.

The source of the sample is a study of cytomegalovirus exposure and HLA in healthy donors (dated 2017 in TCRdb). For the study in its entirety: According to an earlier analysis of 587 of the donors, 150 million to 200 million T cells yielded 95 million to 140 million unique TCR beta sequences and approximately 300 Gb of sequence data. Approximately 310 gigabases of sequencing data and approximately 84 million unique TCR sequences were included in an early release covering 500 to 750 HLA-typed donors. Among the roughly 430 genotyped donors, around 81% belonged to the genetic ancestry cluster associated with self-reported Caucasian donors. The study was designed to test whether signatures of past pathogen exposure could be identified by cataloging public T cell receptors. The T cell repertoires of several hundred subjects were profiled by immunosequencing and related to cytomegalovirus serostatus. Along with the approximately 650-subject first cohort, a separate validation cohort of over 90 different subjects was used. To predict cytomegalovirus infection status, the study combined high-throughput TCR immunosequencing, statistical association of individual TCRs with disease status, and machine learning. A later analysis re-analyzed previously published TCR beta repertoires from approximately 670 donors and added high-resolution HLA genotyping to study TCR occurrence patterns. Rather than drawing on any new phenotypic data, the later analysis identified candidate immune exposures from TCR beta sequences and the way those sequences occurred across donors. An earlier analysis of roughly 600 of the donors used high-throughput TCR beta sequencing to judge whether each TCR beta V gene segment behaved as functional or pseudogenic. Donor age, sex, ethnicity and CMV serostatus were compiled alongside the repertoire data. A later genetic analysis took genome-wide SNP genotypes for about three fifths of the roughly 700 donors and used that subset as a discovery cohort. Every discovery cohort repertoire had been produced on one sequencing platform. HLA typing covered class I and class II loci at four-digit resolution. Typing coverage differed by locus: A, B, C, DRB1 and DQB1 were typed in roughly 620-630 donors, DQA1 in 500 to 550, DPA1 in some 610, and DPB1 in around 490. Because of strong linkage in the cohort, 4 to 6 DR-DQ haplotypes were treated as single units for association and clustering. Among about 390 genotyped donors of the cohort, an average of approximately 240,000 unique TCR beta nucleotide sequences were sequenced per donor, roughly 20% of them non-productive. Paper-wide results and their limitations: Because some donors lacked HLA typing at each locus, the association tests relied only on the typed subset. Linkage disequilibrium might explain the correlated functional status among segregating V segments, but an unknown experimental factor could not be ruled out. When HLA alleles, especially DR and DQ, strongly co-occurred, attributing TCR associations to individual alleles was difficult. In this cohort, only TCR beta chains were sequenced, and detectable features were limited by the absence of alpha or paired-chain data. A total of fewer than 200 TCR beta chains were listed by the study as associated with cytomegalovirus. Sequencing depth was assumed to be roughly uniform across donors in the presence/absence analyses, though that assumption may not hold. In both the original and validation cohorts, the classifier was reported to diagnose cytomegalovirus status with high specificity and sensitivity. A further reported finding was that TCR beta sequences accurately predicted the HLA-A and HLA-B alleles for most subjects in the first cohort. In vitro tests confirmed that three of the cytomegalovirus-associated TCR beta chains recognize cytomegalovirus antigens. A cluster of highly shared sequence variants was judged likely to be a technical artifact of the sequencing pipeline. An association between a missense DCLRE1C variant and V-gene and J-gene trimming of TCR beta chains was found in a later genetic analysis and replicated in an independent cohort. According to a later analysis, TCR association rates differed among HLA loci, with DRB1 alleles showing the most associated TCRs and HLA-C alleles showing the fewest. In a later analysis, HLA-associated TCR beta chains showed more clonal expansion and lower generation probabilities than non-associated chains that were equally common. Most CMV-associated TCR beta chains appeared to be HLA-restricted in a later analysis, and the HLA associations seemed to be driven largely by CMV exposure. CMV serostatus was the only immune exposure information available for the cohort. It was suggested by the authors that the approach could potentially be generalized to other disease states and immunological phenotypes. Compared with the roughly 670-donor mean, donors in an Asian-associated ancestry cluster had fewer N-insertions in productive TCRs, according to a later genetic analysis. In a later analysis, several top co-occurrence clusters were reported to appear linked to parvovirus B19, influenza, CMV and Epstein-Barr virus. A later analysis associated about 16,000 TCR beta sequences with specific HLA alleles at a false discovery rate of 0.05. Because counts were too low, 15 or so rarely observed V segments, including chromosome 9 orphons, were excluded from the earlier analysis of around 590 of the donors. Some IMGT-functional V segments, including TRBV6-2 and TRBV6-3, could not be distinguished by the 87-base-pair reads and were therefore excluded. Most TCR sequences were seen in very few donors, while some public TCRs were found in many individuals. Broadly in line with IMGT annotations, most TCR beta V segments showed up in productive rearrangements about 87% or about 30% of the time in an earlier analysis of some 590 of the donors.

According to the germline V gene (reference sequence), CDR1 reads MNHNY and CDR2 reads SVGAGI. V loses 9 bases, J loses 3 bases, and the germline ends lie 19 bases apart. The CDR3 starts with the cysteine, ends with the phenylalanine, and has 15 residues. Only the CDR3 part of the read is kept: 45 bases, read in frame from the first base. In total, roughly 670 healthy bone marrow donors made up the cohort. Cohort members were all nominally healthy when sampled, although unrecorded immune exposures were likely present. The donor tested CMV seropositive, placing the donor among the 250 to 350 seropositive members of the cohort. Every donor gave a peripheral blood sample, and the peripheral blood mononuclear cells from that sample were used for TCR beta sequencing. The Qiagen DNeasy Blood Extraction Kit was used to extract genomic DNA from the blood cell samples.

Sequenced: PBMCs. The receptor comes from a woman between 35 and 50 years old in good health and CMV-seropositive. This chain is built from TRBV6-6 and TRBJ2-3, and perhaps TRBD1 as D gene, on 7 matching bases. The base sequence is TGTGCCAGTTTGAATTCAGGGGGGAGTACAGATACGCAGTATTTT. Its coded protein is CASLNSGGSTDTQYF.